This T cell receptor (beta chain) was captured by sequencing in a study of blood T cell repertoires in COVID-19. Germline V gene sequence: CDR1 MNHEY, CDR2 SMNVEV (reference sequence). V lost 0 bases and J 5 bases, leaving 21 bases between the germline ends. This CDR3 contains 18 residues. Produced via immunoSEQ multiplex PCR; TCRdb's table is partial and in-frame only. The table includes under 150,000 clones, approximately 80% detected once. Sequencing was done on a sample of peripheral blood. The clonotype was recovered from a woman of 80 years or more in a cohort sampled during active or convalescent COVID-19. V is TRBV27 and J is TRBJ2-3; a weak D match, TRBD1 (5 bases). CDR3 DNA: TGTGCCAGCAGTTTATCAGTTAGTGGGGCAAGGGTGAAAGATACGCAGTATTTT. This gives the protein CASSLSVSGARVKDTQYF.